This T cell receptor (beta chain) was sequenced for a study of kidney transplant recipient with SARS-CoV-2 infection (dated by TCRdb to the early 2020s). The intended sense of this specimen's time point label: pre-pandemic baseline sample and day 111 after first positive SARS-CoV-2 test. In the case of this clonotype: Its antigen is not yet known. A much larger clone sits a single nucleotide away, making a read error possible.

The listed sequencing device is Illumina MiSeq. The peripheral T cell repertoire was profiled for human TCRbeta genes. On the authors' methods: Beta-binomial modelling was used to test for differences in clonotype abundance while accounting for variability over time. Expanded clonotypes were checked against the ImmuneCODE reference database of SARS-CoV-2-associated TCRs and mapped to regions of the viral genome. Further repertoire analyses covered TRBV gene usage, CDR3 length, CDR3 amino acid overlap between time points, clonotype abundance distributions and Jaccard similarity. TCRdb reran the public reads through fastp at Q25 and MiXCR, keeping productive beta chains. Rows with one shared CDR3 protein collapse into an entry with the most common genes and DNA. The V and J calls were determined by TCRdb, not by the authors. Within this sample are roughly 230,000 distinct CDR3 sequences, with under 35% of them counted one time only. Of the sample, roughly 7% is held by the ten largest clones.

In the germline V gene, CDR1 corresponds to SNHLY and CDR2 to FYNNEI. The cysteine opens and the phenylalanine closes a CDR3 of 15 amino acids. The DNA shown is the 45-base CDR3, in frame from base 1. The rearrangement joined TRBV2 to TRBJ2-1, and 8 bases in between align with TRBD1. The TCR was taken from a male patient between 25 and 39 years old who had COVID-19 and was a kidney transplant recipient. Where a transplant has occurred, the graft donor may have supplied some of the T cells. Sequences were derived from a blood sample, sampled at baseline and on roughly day 120 from a kidney transplant recipient. The CDR3 corresponds to CAGSERQGSYNEQFF. In nucleotide form, the sequence is TGTGCCGGCAGTGAAAGACAGGGGTCCTACAATGAGCAGTTCTTC.